This T cell receptor beta chain appears in the sequencing data of a study of blood T cells in healthy people across ages. Germline V gives CDR1 LGHNA, CDR2 YSLEER. Trimming pared 1 base from V and 2 bases from J, leaving 11 bases between. The CDR3 loop spans 15 amino acids. Then a second PCR, running about 6 to 12 cycles, was carried out with a sample-barcoded 5' primer and a J-beta primer mix. Using its own MiXCR run on the 5' RACE reads, TCRdb lists one record per CDR3 protein. Among 800,000 to 900,000 distinct CDR3 sequences listed, around two thirds were seen once. V gene TRBV4-3 combines with J gene TRBJ1-2; D is uncertain. Sequencing was done on a sample of blood. This receptor was identified in a man aged 30 to 39 in good health. The CDR3 spells CASSQGSRGNYGYTF. Written as DNA, the CDR3 is TGCGCCAGCAGCCAAGGCTCCCGCGGGAACTATGGCTACACCTTC.